The clone carrying this T cell receptor beta chain showed up just a few times. The antigen remains undetermined. PCR was performed using 60 Vbeta and 13 Jbeta primers. The data were produced by immunoSEQ multiplex PCR, yet TCRdb's version contains in-frame clones alone and is incomplete. The sample holds tens of thousands of clones, 75% to 85% seen once. The germline gives CDR1 SGHVS, CDR2 FQNEAQ. V lost 4 bases and J lost 5; bases outside the gene matches: 5. The CDR3 is 14 residues long. This entry belongs to a study of cytomegalovirus exposure and HLA in healthy donors. Regarding the study as a whole: Most likely, a cluster of highly shared sequence variants arose as a sequencing artifact.

Sequenced: PBMCs. The TCR was taken from a man aged 70 or older in good health and CMV-seropositive. This chain links TRBV7-8 with TRBJ2-5, with TRBD2 matching 9 bases. The CDR3 is CASSWFAGGETQYF. Written as DNA, the CDR3 is TGTGCCAGCAGCTGGTTCGCGGGAGGGGAGACCCAGTACTTC. Filled out from reference TRBV7-8 and TRBJ2-5, the complete variable domain reads GAGVSQSPRYKVAKRGQDVALRCDPISGHVSLFWYQQALGQGPEFLTYFQNEAQLDKSGLPSDRFFAERPEGSVSTLKIQRTQQEDSAVYLCASSWFAGGETQYFGPGTRLLVL.